This TCR beta chain was sequenced in a study of cytomegalovirus exposure and HLA in healthy donors. The CDR3 runs 15 residues. V dropped 5 bases and J dropped 7; count of bases not matched to a gene: 6. Germline V gives CDR1 LNHDA, CDR2 SQIVND (reference sequence). 60 Vbeta and 13 Jbeta primers were used in PCR. The protocol was immunoSEQ multiplex PCR, while the TCRdb copy is restricted to in-frame clones and leaves out a portion. In the table there are around 130,000 clones, around 83% of which are singletons. This receptor was obtained from a human donor in good health. The chain recombines TRBV19 with TRBJ2-1; 12 positions match TRBD2. The sample comprised PBMCs. The CDR3 DNA follows: TGTGCCAGTAGTCCGACTAGCGGGGGCCCTAATGAGCAGTTCTTC. It yields the protein CASSPTSGGPNEQFF.